This T cell receptor beta chain is from a study of prognosis after radiotherapy for stage I lung cancer. Points from the study as a whole: It was in patients who developed distant metastases that Shannon entropy after stereotactic body radiation therapy was lower. Median unique TCR clones dropped from approximately 9,600 to 7,200 after stereotactic body radiation therapy.

Genomic DNA served as the source from which two-round multiplex PCR generated TCR beta CDR3 amplicons. With primers specific to each TRBV and TRBJ gene, the first-round PCR was performed. A single record per CDR3 protein comes from TCRdb applying MiXCR to the multiplex PCR reads. The sample yields fewer than 35,000 distinct CDR3 sequences, 40% to 55% seen once. Trimming took 5 bases from V and 7 from J, leaving 15 bases between them. CDR1 and CDR2 from the germline V gene are MDHEN and SYDVKM. The CDR3 totals 13 residues. With regard to this clonotype: As yet, its antigen is unknown.

The receptor's source is a donor aged 50 or older with non-small cell lung cancer. The sequences come from PBMCs, collected before or after stereotactic body radiation therapy (not recorded which). The chain combines TRBV28 with TRBJ2-7; a weak D match, TRBD1 (7 bases). The CDR3 is CASSAGQYGEQYF. Written as DNA, the CDR3 is TGTGCCAGCAGTGCGGGACAGTATGGTGAGCAGTACTTC.